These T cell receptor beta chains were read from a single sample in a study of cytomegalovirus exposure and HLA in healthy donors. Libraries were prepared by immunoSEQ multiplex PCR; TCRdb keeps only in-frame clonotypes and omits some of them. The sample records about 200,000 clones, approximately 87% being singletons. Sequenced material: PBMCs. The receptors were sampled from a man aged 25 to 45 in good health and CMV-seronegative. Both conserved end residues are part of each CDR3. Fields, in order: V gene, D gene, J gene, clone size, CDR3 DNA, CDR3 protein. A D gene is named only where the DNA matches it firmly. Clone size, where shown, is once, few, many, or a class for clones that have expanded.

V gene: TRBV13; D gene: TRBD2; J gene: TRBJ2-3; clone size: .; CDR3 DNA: TGTGCCAGCAGCTCTAGCGGAGCTAGCACAGATACGCAGTATTTT; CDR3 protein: CASSSSGASTDTQYF
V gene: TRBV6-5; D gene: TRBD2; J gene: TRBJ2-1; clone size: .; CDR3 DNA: TGTGCCAGCAGTTACGGGGCGGGAGGGCCTAATGAGCAGTTCTTC; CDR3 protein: CASSYGAGGPNEQFF
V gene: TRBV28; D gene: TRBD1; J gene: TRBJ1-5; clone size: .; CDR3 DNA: TGTGCCACCAAGGGACAGGGGGGGGGTCCGCCCCAGCATTTT; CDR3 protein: CATKGQGGGPPQHF
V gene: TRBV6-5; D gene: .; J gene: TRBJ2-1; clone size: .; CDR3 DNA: TGTGCCAGCACTATTACCGGGACTGGGAACCATGAGCAGTTCTTC; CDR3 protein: CASTITGTGNHEQFF
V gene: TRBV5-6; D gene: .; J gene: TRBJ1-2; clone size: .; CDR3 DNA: TGTGCCAGCAGCTTGGTCGCCCCGGGGGGGGGCTACACCTTC; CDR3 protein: CASSLVAPGGGYTF
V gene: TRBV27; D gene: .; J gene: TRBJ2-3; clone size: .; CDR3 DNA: TGTGCCAGCACCAACGCCGTGCCAGGGTCCGATACGCAGTATTTT; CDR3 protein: CASTNAVPGSDTQYF
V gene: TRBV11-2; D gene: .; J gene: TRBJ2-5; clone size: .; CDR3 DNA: TGTGCCAGCAGCTCCCTGCTGTCGCGTGGGGGCCTCCAAGAGACCCAGTACTTC; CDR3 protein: CASSSLLSRGGLQETQYF
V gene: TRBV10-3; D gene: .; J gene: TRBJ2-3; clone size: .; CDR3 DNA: TGTGCCATCAGTGAAGGCGGTACCAGCACAGATACGCAGTATTTT; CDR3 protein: CAISEGGTSTDTQYF
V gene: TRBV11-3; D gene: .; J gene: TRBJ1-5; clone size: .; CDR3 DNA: TGTGCCAGCAGCCGCAGCTTGGGGCGCGGTCAGCCCCAGCATTTT; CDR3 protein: CASSRSLGRGQPQHF
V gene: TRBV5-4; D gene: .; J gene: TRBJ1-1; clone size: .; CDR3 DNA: TGTGCCAGCAGCTTTCCCGGAACAGGGAACCCTGAAGCTTTCTTT; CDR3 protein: CASSFPGTGNPEAFF
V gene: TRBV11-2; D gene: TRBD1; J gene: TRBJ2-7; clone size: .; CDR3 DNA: TGTGCCAGCAGCTTATGGGGACAGGCCTACGAGCAGTACTTC; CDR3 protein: CASSLWGQAYEQYF
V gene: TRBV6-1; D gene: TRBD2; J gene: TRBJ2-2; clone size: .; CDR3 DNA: TGTGCCAGCAGTGAACCCCTTTTCCTAGCGGGGGGGAGTGTGGCCGGGGAGCTGTTTTTT; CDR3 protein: CASSEPLFLAGGSVAGELFF
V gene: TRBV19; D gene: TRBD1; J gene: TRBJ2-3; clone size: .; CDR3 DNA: TGTGCCAGTAGTATGGGGACAGCTGGGGGCACAGATACGCAGTATTTT; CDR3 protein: CASSMGTAGGTDTQYF
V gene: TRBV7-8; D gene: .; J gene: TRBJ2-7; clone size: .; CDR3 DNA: TGTGCCAGCATCGAGAGTCCCGCGCGGGAAGGGTTTTACGAGCAGTACTTC; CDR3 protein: CASIESPAREGFYEQYF
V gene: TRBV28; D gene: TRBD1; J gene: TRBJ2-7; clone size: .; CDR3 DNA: TGTGCCAGCACCCCGACAGGGCCCACTCTCTACGAGCAGTACTTC; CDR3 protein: CASTPTGPTLYEQYF
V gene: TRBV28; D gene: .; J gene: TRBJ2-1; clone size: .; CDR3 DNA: TGTGCCAGCAGTTTATCACAGAATAATGAGCAGTTCTTC; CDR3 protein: CASSLSQNNEQFF
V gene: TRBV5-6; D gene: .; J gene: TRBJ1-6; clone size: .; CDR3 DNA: TGTGCCAGCAGCTTGGGAGTGTATAATTCACCCCTCCACTTT; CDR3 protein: CASSLGVYNSPLHF
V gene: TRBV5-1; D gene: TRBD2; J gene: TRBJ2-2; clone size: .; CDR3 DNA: TGCGCCAGTCTCCCGGGACTAGCGGGGACCGGGGAGCTGTTTTTT; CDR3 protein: CASLPGLAGTGELFF
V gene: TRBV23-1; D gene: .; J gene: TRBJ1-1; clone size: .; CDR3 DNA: TGCGCCAGCAGTCGTTTACACCGGAACACTGAAGCTTTCTTT; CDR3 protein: CASSRLHRNTEAFF
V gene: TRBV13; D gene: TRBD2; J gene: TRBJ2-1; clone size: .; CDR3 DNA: TGTGCCAGCAGTTTCCAACTAGCGGGGGCCGGGGACAATGAGCAGTTCTTC; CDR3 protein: CASSFQLAGAGDNEQFF
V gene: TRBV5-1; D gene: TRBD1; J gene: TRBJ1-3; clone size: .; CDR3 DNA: TGCGCCAGCAGCTTGAAGGGACAGGAGGATCCCTCTGGAAACACCATATATTTT; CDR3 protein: CASSLKGQEDPSGNTIYF
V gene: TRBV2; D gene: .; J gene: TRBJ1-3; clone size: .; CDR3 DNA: TGTGCCAGCAAGGGGAACTCTGGAAACACCATATATTTT; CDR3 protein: CASKGNSGNTIYF
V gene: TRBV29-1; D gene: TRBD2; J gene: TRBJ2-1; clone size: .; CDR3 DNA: TGCAGCGTAGCGGGAGACACCAATTACAATGAGCAGTTCTTC; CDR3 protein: CSVAGDTNYNEQFF
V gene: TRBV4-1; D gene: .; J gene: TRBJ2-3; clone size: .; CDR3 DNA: TGCGCCAGCAGCCAAGTTCCTCTTGAGGATACGCAGTATTTT; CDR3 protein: CASSQVPLEDTQYF
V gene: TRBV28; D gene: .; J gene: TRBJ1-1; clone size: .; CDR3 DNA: TGTGCCAGCAGTTTAATCGGCACTGAAGCTTTCTTT; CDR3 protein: CASSLIGTEAFF
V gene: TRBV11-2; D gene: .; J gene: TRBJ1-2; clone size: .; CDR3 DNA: TGTGCCAGCAGCTTAGTGGAGGGGCTGCAGGGCTACACCTTC; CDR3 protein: CASSLVEGLQGYTF
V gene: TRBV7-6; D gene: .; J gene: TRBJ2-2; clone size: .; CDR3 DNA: TGTGCCAGCAGCTTAAGGGTGAGAACAGCCCTGGGACACGGGGAGCTGTTTTTT; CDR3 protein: CASSLRVRTALGHGELFF
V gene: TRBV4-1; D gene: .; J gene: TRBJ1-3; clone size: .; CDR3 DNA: TGCGCCAGCAGCCACCTTATCGGGGGGTACTCTGGAAACACCATATATTTT; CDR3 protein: CASSHLIGGYSGNTIYF
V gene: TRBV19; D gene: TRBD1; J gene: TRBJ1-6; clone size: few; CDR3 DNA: TGTGCCGCCAGTGACAGGGCTAATTCACCCCTCCACTTT; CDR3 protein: CAASDRANSPLHF
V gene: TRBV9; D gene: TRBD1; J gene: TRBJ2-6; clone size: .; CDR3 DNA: TGTGCCAGCAGCGGGAACAGGGGTGGGGCCAACGTCCCGACTTTC; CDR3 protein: CASSGNRGGANVPTF
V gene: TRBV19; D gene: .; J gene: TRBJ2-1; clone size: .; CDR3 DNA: TGTGCCAGTAGTTTCGGTCACAATGAGCAGTTCTTC; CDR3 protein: CASSFGHNEQFF
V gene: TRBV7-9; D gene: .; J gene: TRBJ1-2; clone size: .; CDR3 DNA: TGTTCCAGCAGCGAAACAGCCGGCTACACCTTC; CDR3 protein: CSSSETAGYTF
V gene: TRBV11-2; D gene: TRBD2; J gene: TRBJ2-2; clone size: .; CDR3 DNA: TGTGCCAGCACCCCGATCCGTGAACGACTAGCGGGCGATACCGGGGAGCTGTTTTTT; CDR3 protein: CASTPIRERLAGDTGELFF
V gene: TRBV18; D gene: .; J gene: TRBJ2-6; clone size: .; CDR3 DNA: TGTGCCAGCTCACCACGAGGAGCGGGGGCCAACGTCCTGACTTTC; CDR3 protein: CASSPRGAGANVLTF
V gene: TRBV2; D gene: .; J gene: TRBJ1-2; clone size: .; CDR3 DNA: TGTGCCAGTACAGACAGCCTCTATGGCTACACCTTC; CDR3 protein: CASTDSLYGYTF
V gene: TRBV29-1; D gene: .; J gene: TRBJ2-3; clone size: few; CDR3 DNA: TGCAGCGTAAGAGGCGAAATCACAGATACGCAGTATTTT; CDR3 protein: CSVRGEITDTQYF
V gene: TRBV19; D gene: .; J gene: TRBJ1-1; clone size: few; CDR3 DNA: TGTGCCAGTAGTATGGGGGAGGACACTGAAGCTTTCTTT; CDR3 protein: CASSMGEDTEAFF
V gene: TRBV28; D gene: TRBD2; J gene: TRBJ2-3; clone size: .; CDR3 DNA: TGTGCCAGCAGGCCAAGAACCGGGACTAGAGACACAGATACGCAGTATTTT; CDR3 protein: CASRPRTGTRDTDTQYF
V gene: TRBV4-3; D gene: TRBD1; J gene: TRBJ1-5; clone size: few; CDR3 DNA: TGCGCCAGCAGCCGAGACCCCCCCGGGACAGGGCAACAGCCCCAGCATTTT; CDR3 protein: CASSRDPPGTGQQPQHF
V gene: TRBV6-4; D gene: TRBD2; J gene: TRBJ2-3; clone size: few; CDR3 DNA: TGTGCCAGCAGTGGAAGCGGGGGGGCGGCGGATACGCAGTATTTT; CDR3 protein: CASSGSGGAADTQYF
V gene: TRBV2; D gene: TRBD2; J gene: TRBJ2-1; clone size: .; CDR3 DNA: TGTGCCAGCAGTGAAGAGGCGGGGGGGTACAATGAGCAGTTCTTC; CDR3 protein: CASSEEAGGYNEQFF
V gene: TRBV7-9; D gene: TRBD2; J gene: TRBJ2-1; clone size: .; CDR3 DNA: TGTGCCAGCAGCGGCCAAGCGGGAGGGCCCGTTGAGCAGTTCTTC; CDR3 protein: CASSGQAGGPVEQFF
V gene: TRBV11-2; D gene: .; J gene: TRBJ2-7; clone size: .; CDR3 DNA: TGTGCCAGCAGCGCCCACAGGGCACACGAGCAGTACTTC; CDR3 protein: CASSAHRAHEQYF
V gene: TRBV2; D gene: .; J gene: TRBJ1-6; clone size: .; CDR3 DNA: TGTGCCAGCAGAGTACTGGGGAGGCCACCCCTCCACTTT; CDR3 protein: CASRVLGRPPLHF
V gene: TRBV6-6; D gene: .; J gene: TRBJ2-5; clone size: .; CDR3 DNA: TGTGCCAGCACCGTTTCGGAGACCCAGTACTTC; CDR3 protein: CASTVSETQYF
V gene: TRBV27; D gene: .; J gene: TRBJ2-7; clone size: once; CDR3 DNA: TGTGCCAGCAGTTTTTCGCTATCCTACGAGCAGTACTTC; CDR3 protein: CASSFSLSYEQYF
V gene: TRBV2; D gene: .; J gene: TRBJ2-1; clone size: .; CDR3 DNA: TGTGCCAGCAGTCCCCAGGGACTGGCCTACAATGAGCAGTTCTTC; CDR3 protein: CASSPQGLAYNEQFF
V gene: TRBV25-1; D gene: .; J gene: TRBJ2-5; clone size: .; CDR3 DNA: TGTGCCAGCAGTCACAGGGCCCGACCCCAAGAGACCCAGTACTTC; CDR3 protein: CASSHRARPQETQYF
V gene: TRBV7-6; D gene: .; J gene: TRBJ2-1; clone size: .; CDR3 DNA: TGTGCCAGCTCGAGAGATATTTACAATGAGCAGTTCTTC; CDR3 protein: CASSRDIYNEQFF
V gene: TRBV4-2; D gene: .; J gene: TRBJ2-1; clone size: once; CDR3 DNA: TGTGCCAGCAGCCAAGGGACTTCGGGGGGCGATGAGCAGTTCTTC; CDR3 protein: CASSQGTSGGDEQFF
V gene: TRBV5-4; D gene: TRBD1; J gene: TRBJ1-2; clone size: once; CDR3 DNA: TGTGCCAGCAGCCACAAAGGACAGGACAACTATGGCTACACCTTC; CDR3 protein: CASSHKGQDNYGYTF
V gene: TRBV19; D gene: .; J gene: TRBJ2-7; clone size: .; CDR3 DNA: TGTGCCAGTAGTATAGACAGGGCCTACGAGCAGTACTTC; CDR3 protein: CASSIDRAYEQYF
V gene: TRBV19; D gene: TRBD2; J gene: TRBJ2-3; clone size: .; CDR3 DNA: TGTGCCAGTAGTCCAGGCGGCGCGGGAGTCACAGATACGCAGTATTTT; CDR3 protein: CASSPGGAGVTDTQYF
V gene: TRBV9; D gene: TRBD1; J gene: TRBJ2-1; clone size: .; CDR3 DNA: TGTGCCAGCAGCGCCAGGCCGGACAGGGCTTTCTACAATGAGCAGTTCTTC; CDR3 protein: CASSARPDRAFYNEQFF
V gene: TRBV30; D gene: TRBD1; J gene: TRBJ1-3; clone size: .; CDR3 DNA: TGTGCCTGGGACAGGGCTGGAAACACCATATATTTT; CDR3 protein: CAWDRAGNTIYF
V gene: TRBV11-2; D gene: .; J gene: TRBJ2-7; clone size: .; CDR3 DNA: TGTGCCAGCAGCTATCAAGCGGGCGGAGTCTCTCCGTACGAGCAGTACTTC; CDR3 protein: CASSYQAGGVSPYEQYF
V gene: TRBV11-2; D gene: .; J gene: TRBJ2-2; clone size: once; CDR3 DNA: TGTGCCAGCAGCTTAGACAGGGGTATGGGCACCGGGGAGCTGTTTTTT; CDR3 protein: CASSLDRGMGTGELFF